Shown below are 21 T cell receptor beta chains from a single sample sequenced in a study of beta chain features in type 1 diabetes. The study reverse transcribed the entire isolated RNA, so it sequenced expressed TCRB transcripts. Method: immunoSEQ multiplex PCR; TCRdb's copy keeps in-frame clones and lacks some. Of approximately 120,000 clones listed, approximately 37% are singletons. Sequenced material: stem cell memory CD4+ T cells from blood. These receptors were taken from a woman aged 18-29 years in good health.

This clone appeared a few times. V and J are TRBV2 and TRBJ1-1; 7 bases are a match to TRBD1. This CDR3 has 14 residues. Germline V gene lookup returns CDR1 SNHLY and CDR2 FYNNEI. The V segment lost 8 bases and the J segment 5 bases; nucleotides outside the gene matches: 11. The CDR3 is CASVLKTGKTEAFF. DNA for the CDR3: TGTGCCAGCGTGCTGAAGACAGGGAAGACTGAAGCTTTCTTT. The whole variable domain, remainder taken from reference TRBV2 and TRBJ1-1, is EPEVTQTPSHQVTQMGQEVILRCVPISNHLYFYWYRQILGQKVEFLVSFYNNEISEKSEIFDDQFSVERPDGSNFTLKIRSTKLEDSAMYFCASVLKTGKTEAFFGQGTRLTVV.

This clone has more than one count but fewer than ten. The genes are TRBV7-9 and TRBJ2-5; 8 nucleotides line up with TRBD2. V was clipped by 2 bases and J by 4 bases; unmatched bases: 6. The CDR3 spans 15 residues. CDR1 and CDR2 (germline): SEHNR, FQNEAQ (reference sequence). CDR3 region: CASSLYSGRGETQYF. The CDR3 region has the DNA TGTGCCAGCAGCTTATACAGCGGGAGAGGAGAGACCCAGTACTTC.

This chain uses TRBV5-1 with TRBJ2-1; D is perhaps TRBD2 (5 bases). The V end was cut by 4 bases, the J end by 4 bases, with 12 bases between. Per the germline V gene, CDR1 is SGHRS and CDR2 is YFSETQ. The CDR3 has 14 amino acids. This CDR3 reads CASSPGGLYNEQFF. The CDR3 DNA follows: TGCGCCAGCAGCCCTGGAGGACTTTACAATGAGCAGTTCTTC.

This clone has just a few counts. V and J are TRBV4-3 and TRBJ1-1; 8 nucleotides match TRBD1. CDR3 length: 15 residues. The germline gives CDR1 LGHNA, CDR2 YSLEER. With V trimmed by 1 base and J by 3 bases, 4 bases remained unmatched. The CDR3 DNA reads as TGCGCCAGCAGCCAAGGGGACAGGAGGTACACTGAAGCTTTCTTT. Translated, it gives CASSQGDRRYTEAFF.

The V and J genes are TRBV15 and TRBJ2-2, with a tentative D call TRBD2 (6 bases). CDR1 LNHNV and CDR2 YYDKDF come from the germline V gene (reference sequence). Trimming stripped 0 bases from V and 5 bases from J, with 7 bases between. The CDR3 sequence is 14 residues long. CDR3 protein: CATSRDAGTGELFF. CDR3 bases: TGTGCCACCAGCAGAGATGCGGGGACCGGGGAGCTGTTTTTT.

This clone was seen a few times. The V and J genes are TRBV5-1 and TRBJ2-3, with D possibly TRBD2 on 6 matching bases. Germline CDR1 reads SGHRS; CDR2 reads YFSETQ. The V end was cut by 2 bases, the J end by 4 bases, with 20 bases between. The CDR3 has 17 residues. CDR3: CASSLIPGGISADTQYF. In DNA, the CDR3 is TGCGCCAGCAGCTTAATCCCTGGCGGGATCAGCGCAGATACGCAGTATTTT.

This clone was seen only a few times. The rearrangement joins TRBV28 to TRBJ2-1; 13 bases are shared with TRBD2. The CDR3 totals 15 residues. With V trimmed by 6 bases and J by 12 bases, 11 bases remained unmatched. Per germline, CDR1 MDHEN and CDR2 SYDVKM. The CDR3 spells CASSRLAGGGTSQFF. CDR3 in DNA: TGTGCCAGCAGCCGACTAGCGGGAGGCGGTACGTCGCAGTTCTTC. The full variable domain, in which reference TRBV28 and TRBJ2-1 provide the parts outside the CDR3, is DVKVTQSSRYLVKRTGEKVFLECVQDMDHENMFWYRQDPGLGLRLIYFSYDVKMKEKGDIPEGYSVSREKKERFSLILESASTNQTSMYLCASSRLAGGGTSQFFGPGTRLTVL.

The gene calls are TRBV14 and TRBJ2-6; tentatively, D is TRBD1 (6 bases). Trimming took off 5 bases at V and 2 bases at J, with 13 bases between the two ends. The CDR3 runs 16 residues. CDR1 and CDR2 from the germline V gene are SGHDN and FVKESK. CDR3 DNA: TGTGCCAGCAGCGAAATCAGGGGAACTGGGGCCAACGTCCTGACTTTC. This gives the protein CASSEIRGTGANVLTF.

V is TRBV7-8 and J is TRBJ2-4; 9 bases map to TRBD1. Germline V CDR1 and CDR2: SGHVS, FQNEAQ. The V segment lost 5 bases and the J segment 0 bases; nucleotides outside the gene matches: 11. This CDR3 has 18 residues. The CDR3 loop reads CASSRRGQGLLAKNIQYF. In DNA, the CDR3 is TGTGCCAGCAGCCGCCGGGGACAGGGCCTCTTAGCCAAAAACATTCAGTACTTC.

This clone was counted a few times. This chain joins TRBV30 and TRBJ2-3; D may be TRBD2 (6 bases). This CDR3 is 15 amino acids long. CDR1 and CDR2 (germline): GTSNPN, SVGIG (reference sequence). Trimming stripped 0 bases from V and 6 bases from J, with 16 bases between. CDR3 in amino acids: CAWSVLYRSGDTQYF. The CDR3 region has the DNA TGTGCCTGGAGTGTATTGTATCGGAGCGGGGATACGCAGTATTTT.

The chain is built from TRBV19 and TRBJ1-1; tentative D call: TRBD1 (5 bases). This CDR3 comprises 12 residues. From germline, CDR1 is LNHDA and CDR2 SQIVND (reference sequence). Trimming removed 5 bases from V and 10 bases from J, with 14 bases in between. In DNA, the CDR3 is TGTGCCAGTAGTGCGGGATTAAGGGGAGCTTTCTTT. Translated: CASSAGLRGAFF. The complete variable domain, with remaining parts taken from reference TRBV19 and TRBJ1-1, reads DGGITQSPKYLFRKEGQNVTLSCEQNLNHDAMYWYRQDPGQGLRLIYYSQIVNDFQKGDIAEGYSVSREKKESFPLTVTSAQKNPTAFYLCASSAGLRGAFFGQGTRLTVV.

The chain uses TRBV4-1 and TRBJ1-2; TRBD1 agrees at 7 bases. CDR3 size: 16 residues. Trimming took 2 bases from V and 8 from J; bases not matched to a gene: 14. Germline values: CDR1 MGHRA, CDR2 YSYEKL. CDR3: CASSQPVQGPGPGYTF. Here the CDR3 DNA reads TGCGCCAGCAGCCAACCCGTACAGGGGCCCGGGCCCGGCTACACCTTC.

The chain employs TRBV7-2 and TRBJ2-7; 14 nucleotides match TRBD2. Germline-derived CDR1 and CDR2 are SGHTA and FQGNSA. Germline trimming cut 6 bases from V and 2 bases from J; bases unmatched to any gene: 15. CDR3 length: 19 amino acids. CDR3 sequence: CASSLIGTSGRKRAYEQYF. CDR3 coding DNA: TGTGCCAGCAGTTTAATCGGGACTAGCGGGAGAAAGAGGGCCTACGAGCAGTACTTC. The whole variable domain, remainder taken from reference TRBV7-2 and TRBJ2-7, is GAGVSQSPSNKVTEKGKDVELRCDPISGHTALYWYRQSLGQGLEFLIYFQGNSAPDKSGLPSDRFSAERTGGSVSTLTIQRTQQEDSAVYLCASSLIGTSGRKRAYEQYFGPGTRLTVT.

The rearrangement uses TRBV18 and TRBJ2-3, with D tentatively TRBD2 (6 bases). CDR1 is KGHSH, CDR2 LQKENI, per germline. The V end lost 1 base, the J end lost 2 bases, and 13 bases lay between the germline ends. The CDR3 runs to 16 residues. The CDR3 DNA reads as TGTGCCAGCTCACCACGTGCTAGCGTAATCACAGATACGCAGTATTTT. Translated, it gives CASSPRASVITDTQYF.

This clone was picked up a small number of times. V and J are TRBV2 and TRBJ1-3; D uncertain. Trimming left V 1 base short and J 0 bases short, with 10 bases between. The germline V gene has CDR1 SNHLY and CDR2 FYNNEI. This CDR3 contains 16 residues. This chain's CDR3 is CASSEDRAVSGNTIYF. The DNA for the CDR3 is TGTGCCAGCAGTGAAGACAGAGCCGTCTCTGGAAACACCATATATTTT.

This rearrangement joins TRBV7-8 to TRBJ2-1, with a tentative D call TRBD2 (6 bases). The CDR3 runs 18 residues. V lost 2 bases to trimming and J lost 5 bases, with 22 bases between them. Germline V CDR1 and CDR2: SGHVS, FQNEAQ. The CDR3 loop reads CASSLRLITWGVHNEQFF. Here the CDR3 DNA reads TGTGCCAGCAGCTTACGACTGATCACATGGGGGGTCCACAATGAGCAGTTCTTC.

The chain is built from TRBV30 and TRBJ2-5; perhaps TRBD2 as D (6 bases). The V gene lost 3 bases and the J gene lost 11 bases, with 25 bases spanning the gap. Germline CDR1 and CDR2: GTSNPN and SVGIG (reference sequence). The CDR3 spans 15 residues. The DNA for the CDR3 is TGTGCCTGGAGCACGCTAGCGAGGAAAAGTATAGAGCAGTACTTC. It specifies CAWSTLARKSIEQYF.

The chain recombines TRBV28 with TRBJ2-7, with 8 nucleotides matching TRBD1. With 8 bases clipped from V and 3 bases from J, the junction kept 12 bases outside the gene matches. Germline V lookup: CDR1 MDHEN, CDR2 SYDVKM. The CDR3 is made up of 15 amino acids. The CDR3 nucleotides read TGTGCCAGCGCATCCGGACAGGGTGGTGGCTACGAGCAGTACTTC. It translates to CASASGQGGGYEQYF.

The table lists this clone with a few counts. The rearrangement links TRBV6-5 to TRBJ1-2; 7 positions match TRBD1. The CDR3 has 13 amino acids. The trim removed 7 bases at V and 6 bases at J, leaving 8 bases unmatched. Germline CDR1 reads MNHEY; CDR2 reads SVGAGI. The CDR3 loop is CASKEQGLDGYTF. Here the CDR3 DNA reads TGTGCCAGCAAGGAACAGGGGCTCGATGGCTACACCTTC.

This clone turned up a few times. The V and J genes are TRBV18 and TRBJ2-1; 9 nucleotides agree with TRBD1. From germline, CDR1 is KGHSH and CDR2 LQKENI. V shed 0 bases and J 8 bases; nucleotides not matched to a gene: 11. CDR3 length: 17 residues. Here the CDR3 DNA reads TGTGCCAGCTCACCACCGAGAGGGACAGGGCTGTCCGATGAGCAGTTCTTC. It encodes CASSPPRGTGLSDEQFF.

Only a few counts were recorded for this clone. V and J are TRBV7-2 and TRBJ1-1, with D maybe TRBD1 (6 bases). The V end lost 2 bases, the J end lost 4 bases, and 17 bases lay between the germline ends. The CDR3 consists of 16 residues. The germline V gene has CDR1 SGHTA and CDR2 FQGNSA. The CDR3 region is CASSLYRAGGGTEAFF. The DNA of the CDR3 is TGTGCCAGCAGCTTATACAGGGCCGGCGGCGGCACTGAAGCTTTCTTT.